This passage covers 29 T cell receptor beta chains from one sample sequenced in a study of blood T cell repertoires in COVID-19. TCRdb's copy holds only in-frame clones and misses some; the assay was immunoSEQ multiplex PCR. Of 300,000 to 350,000 clones listed, roughly 87% were seen once; the top ten hold roughly 8.9%. Source material: peripheral blood. Receptors originate from a man aged 25-40 years with COVID-19, enrolled during active disease.

The chain carries TRBV4-3 and TRBJ1-2; TRBD1 agrees at 9 bases. V shed 2 bases and J 2 bases; nucleotides not matched to a gene: 6. The CDR3 contains 16 residues. Germline CDR1 and CDR2: LGHNA and YSLEER. The CDR3 nucleotides are TGCGCCAGCAGCCAATCTACCGGGACAGGGAACTATGGCTACACCTTC. Translated, it gives CASSQSTGTGNYGYTF.

This clone showed up just once. This chain joins TRBV7-3 and TRBJ1-1, with TRBD1 as a possible D gene (5 bases). This CDR3 has 13 residues. V shed 4 bases and J shed 1 base, with 7 bases lying between them. Germline V gene lookup returns CDR1 SGHTA and CDR2 FQGTGA. Here the CDR3 DNA reads TGTGCCAGCAGCTCCACAGGGAACACTGAAGCTTTCTTT. It is translated as CASSSTGNTEAFF.

The chain combines TRBV6-4 with TRBJ2-1; 7 positions agree with TRBD1. V shed 3 bases and J 8 bases; nucleotides not matched to a gene: 10. In germline, CDR1 is MRHNA, CDR2 SNTAGT. The CDR3 runs to 15 residues. CDR3 nucleotide sequence: TGTGCCAGCAGTGAGAGAGACAGGGCAGGATATGAGCAGTTCTTC. Protein product: CASSERDRAGYEQFF.

The chain joins TRBV11-2 to TRBJ2-7; D not certain. The CDR3 runs to 11 residues. Trimming removed 2 bases from V and 5 bases from J, with 4 bases in between. Germline CDR1 and CDR2: SGHAT and FQNNGV. Here the CDR3 DNA reads TGTGCCAGCAGCTTATCTCACGAGCAGTACTTC. This translates into CASSLSHEQYF.

This clone was detected a few times. This chain joins TRBV25-1 and TRBJ1-6, with TRBD1 matching 8 bases. CDR1 MGHDK and CDR2 SYGVNS come from the germline V gene. There are 16 residues in the CDR3. With 0 bases clipped from V and 9 bases from J, the junction kept 7 bases outside the gene matches. CDR3 amino acids: CASSEYNAGGTSPLHF. The CDR3, as DNA: TGTGCCAGCAGTGAATACAACGCAGGGGGCACTTCACCCCTCCACTTT.

The sample holds a few counts of this clone. The V call is TRBV19, the J call TRBJ1-1; tentatively, D is TRBD1 (6 bases). The length of the CDR3 is 12 residues. Germline-derived CDR1 and CDR2 are LNHDA and SQIVND (reference sequence). V was shortened by 6 bases and J by 7 bases, with 12 bases between the two germline ends. CDR3 sequence: CASRQGAIEAFF. The CDR3 bases are TGTGCCAGTAGACAGGGTGCGATTGAAGCTTTCTTT.

This chain joins TRBV5-4 and TRBJ2-3, with TRBD2 matching over 10 bases. Germline V lookup: CDR1 SGHNT, CDR2 YYREEE (reference sequence). This CDR3 comprises 16 residues. Unmatched junction bases numbered 5, after V lost 3 bases and J lost 1 base. The CDR3 region is CASSYERGGRTDTQYF. CDR3 nucleotide sequence: TGTGCCAGCAGCTACGAGCGGGGGGGCCGCACAGATACGCAGTATTTT. Looking up the rest from reference TRBV5-4 and TRBJ2-3 gives the full variable domain: ETGVTQSPTHLIKTRGQQVTLRCSSQSGHNTVSWYQQALGQGPQFIFQYYREEENGRGNFPPRFSGLQFPNYSSELNVNALELDDSALYLCASSYERGGRTDTQYFGPGTRLTVL.

This chain joins TRBV5-1 and TRBJ2-2; 9 positions match TRBD2. This CDR3 contains 16 residues. Germline V lookup: CDR1 SGHRS, CDR2 YFSETQ. After removal of 0 bases from V and 4 bases from J, the junction contained 4 bases not matched to a gene. This CDR3 is CASSLALLAGTGELFF. The DNA of the CDR3 is TGCGCCAGCAGCTTGGCCTTACTAGCGGGCACCGGGGAGCTGTTTTTT.

V gene TRBV10-2 combines with J gene TRBJ2-5, with D perhaps TRBD1 (7 bases). The CDR3 has 16 amino acids. The germline V gene encodes CDR1 WSHSY and CDR2 SAAADI. Trimming shortened V by 4 bases and J by 2 bases, and 17 bases separated the two germline ends. The CDR3 nucleotides read TGCGCCAGCAGTGGGTCCAGGGGGGTCCCACAAGAGACCCAGTACTTC. This codes for CASSGSRGVPQETQYF.

The genes are TRBV5-1 and TRBJ1-1, with a possible D match to TRBD1 (6 bases). This CDR3 has 13 amino acids. Per the germline V gene, CDR1 is SGHRS and CDR2 is YFSETQ. Trimming pared 7 bases from V and 1 base from J, leaving 11 bases between. The CDR3 DNA follows: TGCGCCAGCGGCGAACAGGGGAACACTGAAGCTTTCTTT. Amino acid sequence: CASGEQGNTEAFF.

The rearrangement uses TRBV6-5 and TRBJ1-5; 7 bases are shared with TRBD1. Germline V gene sequence: CDR1 MNHEY, CDR2 SVGAGI. With V trimmed by 6 bases and J by 4 bases, 3 bases remained unmatched. The CDR3 contains 13 residues. This CDR3 is CASRTGPNQPQHF. CDR3 sequence (DNA): TGTGCCAGCAGGACAGGGCCGAATCAGCCCCAGCATTTT.

The chain employs TRBV4-2 and TRBJ2-7; the D gene is possibly TRBD2 (6 bases). The CDR3 runs to 16 residues. Germline V gene lookup returns CDR1 LGHNA and CDR2 YNFKEQ. V was cut by 2 bases and J by 5 bases, with 19 bases left in between. The CDR3 DNA is TGTGCCAGCAGCCAACTTTGGCGGGATCCGCCCAACGAGCAGTACTTC. Amino acid sequence: CASSQLWRDPPNEQYF.

The genes are TRBV20-1 and TRBJ1-5, with D tentatively TRBD1 (6 bases). Germline V gene data show CDR1 as DFQATT and CDR2 as SNEGSKA (reference sequence). V was clipped by 3 bases and J by 5 bases, with 14 bases between them. The CDR3 runs 14 residues. The CDR3 loop reads CSASDDRPYQPQHF. CDR3 nucleotides: TGCAGTGCTAGTGACGACAGGCCTTATCAGCCCCAGCATTTT.

A word on this clone: In the same sample, other DNA sequences code for this CDR3. The rearrangement joins TRBV18 to TRBJ1-4; D is unclear. The CDR3 loop spans 13 amino acids. Trimming cost V 0 bases and J 8 bases, with 7 bases left between them. Per germline, CDR1 KGHSH and CDR2 LQKENI. CDR3 sequence: CASSPPGGEKLFF. The DNA for the CDR3 is TGTGCCAGCTCACCACCCGGAGGCGAAAAACTGTTTTTT.

The chain has TRBV18 and TRBJ1-1; 7 bases line up with TRBD1. V dropped 3 bases and J dropped 5; count of bases not matched to a gene: 6. Germline V CDR1 and CDR2: KGHSH, LQKENI. This CDR3 spans 14 amino acids. The CDR3 is CASSPSVQGTEAFF. In DNA, the CDR3 is TGTGCCAGCTCACCTTCCGTACAGGGGACTGAAGCTTTCTTT.

This chain joins TRBV3-1 (or the pseudogene TRBV3-2) and TRBJ2-7, with 10 bases matching TRBD1. The CDR3 extends over 16 amino acids. Germline V lookup: CDR1 LGHDT, CDR2 YNNKEL (reference sequence). V was clipped by 0 bases and J by 2 bases; unmatched bases: 4. The CDR3 spells CASSQDRDRGAYEQYF. The DNA for the CDR3 is TGTGCCAGCAGCCAAGATCGGGACAGGGGAGCCTACGAGCAGTACTTC.

As DNA, the CDR3 is TGCGCCAGCAGCTTGGAGACTAGCGGTGCAGATACGCAGTATTTT. This sequence encodes CASSLETSGADTQYF. The chain is built from TRBV5-1 and TRBJ2-3; the match to TRBD2 covers 9 bases. The germline CDR1 and CDR2 sequences are SGHRS and YFSETQ. The CDR3 is 15 amino acids. V gave up 0 bases and J gave up 4 bases; unmatched junction bases: 3.

CDR3 in amino acids: CASSYGLPSYEQYF. CDR3 nucleotides: TGTGCCAGCAGTTACGGGCTTCCCAGCTACGAGCAGTACTTC. The V call is TRBV6-5, the J call TRBJ2-7, with D uncertain. V was clipped by 2 bases and J by 3 bases, with 11 bases between them. Germline CDR1 and CDR2: MNHEY and SVGAGI. This CDR3 spans 14 amino acids.

The gene calls are TRBV30 and TRBJ2-7; D call uncertain. Germline assignment: CDR1 GTSNPN and CDR2 SVGIG (reference sequence). The CDR3 sequence is 15 residues long. Trimming stripped 2 bases from V and 1 base from J, with 15 bases between. In nucleotides, the CDR3 is TGTGCCTGGAGTCCCCTGAGATGGAGTTCCTACGAGCAGTACTTC. Translating it yields CAWSPLRWSSYEQYF.

V usage is TRBV9 and J usage is TRBJ1-5; possibly TRBD1 for D (6 bases). Trimming removed 4 bases at V and 3 bases at J, with 17 bases between. Germline CDR1 is SGDLS and CDR2 is YYNGEE. The CDR3 is 16 residues long. CDR3 in amino acids: CASSSRGDTINQPQHF. The CDR3 nucleotides read TGTGCCAGCAGCTCCCGGGGGGACACGATCAATCAGCCCCAGCATTTT.

This clone was seen once. This chain links TRBV28 with TRBJ1-2; 11 nucleotides align to TRBD1. The CDR3 has 16 amino acids. The V gene end was trimmed by 3 bases and the J gene end by 7 bases; junction bases not matched to a gene: 10. CDR1 MDHEN and CDR2 SYDVKM come from the germline V gene. In DNA, the CDR3 is TGTGCCAGCAGTTTTCGGGACAGGGGGACAATGCGTGGCTACACCTTC. Encoded protein: CASSFRDRGTMRGYTF.

The chain recombines TRBV7-9 with TRBJ1-2; D is ambiguous. The CDR3 covers 14 residues. The V gene's germline CDR1 is SEHNR and CDR2 FQNEAQ (reference sequence). Trimming removed 1 base from V and 4 bases from J, with 10 bases in between. The CDR3 DNA follows: TGTGCCAGCAGCTTAGTCGGGGAGGGCTATGGCTACACCTTC. It codes for CASSLVGEGYGYTF. The whole variable domain, remainder taken from reference TRBV7-9 and TRBJ1-2, is DTGVSQNPRHKITKRGQNVTFRCDPISEHNRLYWYRQTLGQGPEFLTYFQNEAQLEKSRLLSDRFSAERPKGSFSTLEIQRTEQGDSAMYLCASSLVGEGYGYTFGSGTRLTVV.

This clone was seen only once. The chain links TRBV4-1 to TRBJ2-7, with D possibly matching TRBD2 (5 bases). The CDR3 totals 15 residues. The germline V gene has CDR1 MGHRA and CDR2 YSYEKL. Trimming removed 3 bases at V and 5 bases at J, with 17 bases between. CDR3 nucleotide sequence: TGCGCCAGCAGCCAGCCCGCGGGTAGAATGGACGAGCAGTACTTC. Translated, it gives CASSQPAGRMDEQYF.

Worth noting for this clone: Within the sample, other DNA sequences also encode this same CDR3. The chain recombines TRBV12-3 or TRBV12-4 with TRBJ1-2; D is possibly TRBD1 (6 bases). This CDR3 is built from 12 residues. Trimming took off 2 bases at V and 8 bases at J, with 9 bases between the two ends. CDR3 in amino acids: CASSLTGRGYTF. In nucleotides, the CDR3 is TGTGCCAGCAGTTTAACAGGGAGAGGCTACACCTTC.

The chain uses TRBV7-8 and TRBJ1-1, with D uncertain. This CDR3 has 13 residues. With 1 base removed from V and 5 bases from J, the gap between germline ends came to 8 bases. Per the germline V gene, CDR1 is SGHVS and CDR2 is FQNEAQ. The CDR3: CASSLEAGTEAFF. The CDR3 coding sequence is TGTGCCAGCAGCTTAGAGGCGGGGACTGAAGCTTTCTTT.

V usage is TRBV6-4 and J usage is TRBJ1-2, with 8 bases identical to TRBD1. Trimming at V came to 6 bases and at J to 6 bases, leaving 9 bases not matched to a gene. The CDR3 loop spans 14 amino acids. Per germline, CDR1 MRHNA and CDR2 SNTAGT. CDR3 region: CASSTGQGENGYTF. The DNA for the CDR3 is TGTGCCAGCAGCACCGGACAGGGCGAGAATGGCTACACCTTC.

A few counts support this clone. The rearrangement joins TRBV28 to TRBJ2-5; a possible D gene is TRBD2 (6 bases). CDR1 is MDHEN, CDR2 SYDVKM, per germline. With 2 bases removed from V and 2 bases from J, the gap between germline ends came to 9 bases. The CDR3 contains 14 residues. The CDR3 region has the DNA TGTGCCAGCAGTTTAGGACTATTGCAAGAGACCCAGTACTTC. Encoded protein: CASSLGLLQETQYF.

The rearrangement joins TRBV9 to TRBJ2-1; 10 positions match TRBD2. Germline-derived CDR1 and CDR2 are SGDLS and YYNGEE. Unmatched junction bases numbered 9, after V lost 0 bases and J lost 9 bases. CDR3 length: 16 residues. The DNA for the CDR3 is TGTGCCAGCAGCGTAGTTGGGCTAGCGGGAGCGGCTGAGCAGTTCTTC. It is translated as CASSVVGLAGAAEQFF.

This clone was recorded once. Germline and junction disagree at one end, which may indicate a read error. CDR3 DNA: TGTGCCAGCAGTCAAGTCGGGACAGGGGACTACGAGCAGTACTTC. Translated: CASSQVGTGDYEQYF. The chain has TRBV14 and TRBJ2-7, with TRBD1 matching 10 bases. Germline V gene lookup returns CDR1 SGHDN and CDR2 FVKESK. CDR3 length: 15 amino acids.